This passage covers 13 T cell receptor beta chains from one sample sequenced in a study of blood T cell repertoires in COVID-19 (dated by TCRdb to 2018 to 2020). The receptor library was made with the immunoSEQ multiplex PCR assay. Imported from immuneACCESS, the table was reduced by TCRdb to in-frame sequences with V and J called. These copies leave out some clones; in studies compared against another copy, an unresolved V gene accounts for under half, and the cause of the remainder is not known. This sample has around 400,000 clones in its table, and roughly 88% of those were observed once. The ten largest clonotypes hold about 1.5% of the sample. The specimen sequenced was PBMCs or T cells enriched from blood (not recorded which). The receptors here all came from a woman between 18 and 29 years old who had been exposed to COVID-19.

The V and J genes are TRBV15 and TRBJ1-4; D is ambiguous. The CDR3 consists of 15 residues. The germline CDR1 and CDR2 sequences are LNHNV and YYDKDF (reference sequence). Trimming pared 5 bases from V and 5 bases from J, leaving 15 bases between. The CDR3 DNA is TGTGCCACCAGCGCCGGGAACGGACTCAATGAAAAACTGTTTTTT. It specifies CATSAGNGLNEKLFF. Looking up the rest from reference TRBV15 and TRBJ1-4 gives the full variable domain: DAMVIQNPRYQVTQFGKPVTLSCSQTLNHNVMYWYQQKSSQAPKLLFHYYDKDFNNEADTPDNFQSRRPNTSFCFLDIRSPGLGDTAMYLCATSAGNGLNEKLFFGSGTQLSVL.

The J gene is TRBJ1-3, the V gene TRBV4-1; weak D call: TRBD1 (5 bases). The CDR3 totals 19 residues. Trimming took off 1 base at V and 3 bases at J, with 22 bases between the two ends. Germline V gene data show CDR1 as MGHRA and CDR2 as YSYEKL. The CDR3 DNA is TGCGCCAGCAGCCAAGCGACTCACCCCACCGGGACTGATGGAAACACCATATATTTT. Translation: CASSQATHPTGTDGNTIYF.

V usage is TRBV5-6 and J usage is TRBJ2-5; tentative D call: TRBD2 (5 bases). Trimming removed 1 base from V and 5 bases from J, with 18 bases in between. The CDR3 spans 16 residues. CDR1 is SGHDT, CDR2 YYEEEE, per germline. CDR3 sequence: CASSLLAGTERETQYF. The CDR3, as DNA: TGTGCCAGCAGCTTGTTGGCCGGTACGGAGCGGGAGACCCAGTACTTC.

CDR3 nucleotide sequence: TGCAGCGTGCTCAAAAGGGAGGGGACTTTATCCTTCTTC. It translates to CSVLKREGTLSFF. The rearrangement uses TRBV29-1 and TRBJ2-1, with 7 bases identical to TRBD2. After removal of 6 bases from V and 16 bases from J, the junction contained 18 bases not matched to a gene. The CDR3 is 13 amino acids. Germline-derived CDR1 and CDR2 are SQVTM and ANQGSEA.

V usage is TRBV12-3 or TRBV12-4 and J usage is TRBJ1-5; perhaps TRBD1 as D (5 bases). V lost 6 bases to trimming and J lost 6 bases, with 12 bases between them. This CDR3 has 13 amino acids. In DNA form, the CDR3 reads TGTGCCAGCAGACTGACAGCCGTTCAGCCCCAGCATTTT. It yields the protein CASRLTAVQPQHF.

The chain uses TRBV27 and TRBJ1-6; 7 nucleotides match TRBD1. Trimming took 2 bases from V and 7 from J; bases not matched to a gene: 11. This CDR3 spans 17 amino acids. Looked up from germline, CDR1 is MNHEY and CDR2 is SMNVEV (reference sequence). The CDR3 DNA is TGTGCCAGCAGTTTAGGATGGACAGGCCCCGCGAATTCACCCCTCCACTTT. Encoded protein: CASSLGWTGPANSPLHF.

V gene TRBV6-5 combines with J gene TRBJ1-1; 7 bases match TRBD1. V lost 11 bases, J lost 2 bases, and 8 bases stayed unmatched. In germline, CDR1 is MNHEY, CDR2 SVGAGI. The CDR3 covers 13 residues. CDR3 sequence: CAGRTGGNTEAFF. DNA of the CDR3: TGTGCCGGTAGGACAGGAGGAAACACTGAAGCTTTCTTT.

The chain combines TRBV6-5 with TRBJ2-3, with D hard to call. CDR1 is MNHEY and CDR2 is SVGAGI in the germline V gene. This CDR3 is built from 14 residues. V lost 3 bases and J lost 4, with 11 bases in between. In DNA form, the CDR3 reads TGTGCCAGCAGTTATTCTTCTGAGGCAGATACGCAGTATTTT. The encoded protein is CASSYSSEADTQYF.

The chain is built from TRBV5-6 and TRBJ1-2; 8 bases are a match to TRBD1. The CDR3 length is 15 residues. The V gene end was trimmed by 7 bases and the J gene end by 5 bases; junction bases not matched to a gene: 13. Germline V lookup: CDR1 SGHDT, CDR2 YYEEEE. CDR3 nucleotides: TGTGCCAGCGTTTTGTGGACAGGGTTGAATTATGGCTACACCTTC. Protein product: CASVLWTGLNYGYTF.

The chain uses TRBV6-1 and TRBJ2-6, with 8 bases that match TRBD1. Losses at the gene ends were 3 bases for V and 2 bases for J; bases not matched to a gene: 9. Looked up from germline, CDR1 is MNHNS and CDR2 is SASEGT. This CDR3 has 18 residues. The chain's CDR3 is CASSEGRGRFPGANVLTF. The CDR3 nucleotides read TGTGCCAGCAGTGAGGGCAGGGGGCGCTTCCCTGGGGCCAACGTCCTGACTTTC.

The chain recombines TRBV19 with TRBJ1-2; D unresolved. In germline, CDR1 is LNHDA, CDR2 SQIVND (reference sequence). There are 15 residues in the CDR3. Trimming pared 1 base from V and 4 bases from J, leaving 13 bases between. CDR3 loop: CASSIGLLSAYGYTF. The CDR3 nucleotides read TGTGCCAGTAGTATAGGACTCCTTTCGGCCTATGGCTACACCTTC.

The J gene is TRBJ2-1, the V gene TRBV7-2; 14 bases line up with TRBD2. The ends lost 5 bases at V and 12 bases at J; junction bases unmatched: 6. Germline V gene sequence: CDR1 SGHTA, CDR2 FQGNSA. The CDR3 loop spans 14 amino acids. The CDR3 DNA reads TGTGCCAGCAGCCAGACTAGCGGGGGGGCCCGGCAGTTCTTC. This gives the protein CASSQTSGGARQFF.

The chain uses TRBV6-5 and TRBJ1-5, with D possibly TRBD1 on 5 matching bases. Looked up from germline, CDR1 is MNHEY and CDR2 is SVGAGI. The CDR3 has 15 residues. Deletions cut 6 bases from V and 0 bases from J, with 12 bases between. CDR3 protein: CASSRVQASNQPQHF. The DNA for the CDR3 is TGTGCCAGCAGCAGGGTACAGGCTAGCAATCAGCCCCAGCATTTT.